This record looks at one TCR beta chain sequence and its context. This receptor's antigen is unknown. The CDR3 goes on 3 residues after the read ends, and that part is filled in from the germline J gene. The same CDR3 arises from other DNA sequences in this sample as well. Equivalent amounts of genomic DNA from CVID and control samples were used as sequencing input. For every sample, a 60 bp segment covering the rearranged TCRbeta CDR3 region was amplified and then sequenced. TCRbeta amplification used the immunoSEQ assay, a bias-corrected multiplex PCR with high-throughput sequencing. Per the source publication's procedure: Each unique nucleotide sequence was treated as a clone and annotated with V, D and J genes, copy number and frequency. Sequences were labeled productive if in frame, and non-productive if out of frame or containing stop codons. As previously described, Shannon's entropy was used to calculate clonality. The predicted amino acid sequences of productive clones were used to derive the mean CDR3 Kyte-Doolittle hydropathy. Hierarchical clustering of scaled V gene usage was performed with the R hclust function using Manhattan distance and complete linkage. To assess clone sharing by CDR3 amino acid sequence, 12 repertoires per group were resampled over 100 rounds. The repertoires were screened for around 70 published EBV-specific TCRbeta sequences and roughly 240 published CMV-specific TCRbeta sequences. After two CVID samples that produced fewer than 10,000 sequences were dropped from the analysis, some 42 CVID repertoires remained. TCRdb mirrors the immuneACCESS table, restricted to in-frame sequences. Some clones are absent from its copies; in checked studies, under half trace to an unresolved V gene, and the reason for the others is unknown. That table furnishes V, J and clone size, whereas the DNA furnished D and trimming. For this sample, 25,000 to 35,000 clones are listed, none of them singletons. Less than 30% of the sample is held by the ten biggest clonotypes.

CVID was diagnosed by standard criteria: serum IgG, IgA and/or IgM reduced below normal range, plus specific antibody deficiency. The CVID group comprised some 44 subjects, 15 or so female and roughly 30 male, aged roughly 9 to 65 years with a mean age of around 40. Most CVID patients and most healthy controls were of Caucasian heritage. At the time of study participation, every CVID subject had been on replacement immunoglobulin therapy for one year or longer. At blood collection, none of the CVID subjects was ill or on immunomodulatory or immunosuppressive medication. Heparinized peripheral whole blood samples of about 4.5 to 9 ml were collected from each donor. Genomic DNA from adults with common variable immune deficiency (CVID) and from healthy adult controls was used to sequence TCRbeta CDR3 repertoires. To isolate peripheral blood mononuclear cells, diluted blood was subjected to density centrifugation over Hypaque 1077 or Ficoll-Paque. Genomic DNA was obtained from unsorted mononuclear cells using either Qiagen column purification or a centrifugation-based method.

Reading the germline V gene gives CDR1 MNHNS and CDR2 SASEGT. The CDR3, cysteine through phenylalanine, is 13 amino acids long. The DNA shown is the part of the CDR3 that was read: 30 bases, in frame from base 1. V is cut by 3 bases and J by 2 bases, and the space between the germline ends is 7 bases. The data were obtained in a study of T cell clonality in common variable immunodeficiency (dated by TCRdb to about 2015). The full study reports these points: Healthy controls shared more TCRbeta clones with each other than CVID subjects shared among themselves (p < 0.0001). TCRbeta clonality was higher in CVID subjects than in healthy controls (t-test p = 0.018), and the increase was most characteristic of about a third of subjects. Reportedly, TCRbeta sequences from CVID had fewer deletions and N-nucleotide insertions, and highly modified clones with 13 or more V deletions were absent from CVID. Patient heterogeneity within the CVID cohort put limits on correlating repertoire features with clinical complications. Even though DNA input was equal, the average per sample came to some 82,000 unique sequences for controls compared with approximately 29,000 for CVID samples. It was noted by the authors that sequencing of the repertoires of T cell subpopulations would be needed to clarify the cause of the increased clonality in CVID.

The origin of this receptor is a human donor with common variable immunodeficiency. Material for sequencing was peripheral blood mononuclear cells. This sequence uses TRBV6-1 and TRBJ1-2; the D gene is unclear. Here the CDR3 is given as CASSEAGNYGYTF. The DNA read from the CDR3 is TGTGCCAGCAGTGAGGCGGGGAACTATGGC.